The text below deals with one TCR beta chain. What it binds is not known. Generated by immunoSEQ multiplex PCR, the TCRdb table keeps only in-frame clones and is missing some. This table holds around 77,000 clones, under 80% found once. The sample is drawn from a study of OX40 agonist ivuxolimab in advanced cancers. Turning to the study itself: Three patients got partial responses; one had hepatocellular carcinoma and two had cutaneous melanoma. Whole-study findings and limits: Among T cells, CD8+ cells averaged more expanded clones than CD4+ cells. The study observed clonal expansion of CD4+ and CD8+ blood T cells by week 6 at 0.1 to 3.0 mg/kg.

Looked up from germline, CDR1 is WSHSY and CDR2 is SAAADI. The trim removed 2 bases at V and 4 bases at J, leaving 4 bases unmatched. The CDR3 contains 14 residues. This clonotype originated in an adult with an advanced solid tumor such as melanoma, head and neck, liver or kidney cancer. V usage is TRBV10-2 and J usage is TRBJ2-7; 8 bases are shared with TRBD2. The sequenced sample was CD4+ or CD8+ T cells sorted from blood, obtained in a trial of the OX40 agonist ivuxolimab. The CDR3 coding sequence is TGCGCCAGCAGTGAGCCAGCGGGAGTTTACGAGCAGTACTTC. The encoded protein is CASSEPAGVYEQYF.